Listed here are 8 T cell receptor beta chains from one sample, sequenced in a study of T cells after yellow fever vaccination. Each CDR3 protein gets one entry after TCRdb re-called the 5' RACE reads with MiXCR. The repertoire holds about 240,000 distinct CDR3 sequences, with 6.9% as singletons. Sequenced material: CD4+ T cells sorted from PBMCs, taken 15 days after the yellow fever booster vaccination. These receptors were taken from a man aged 25-45 years who received the YFV17D yellow fever vaccine.

In its sample, this clonotype was seen many times. The genes are TRBV12-3 or TRBV12-4 and TRBJ2-7; no clear D. Between the trimmed V and J ends, which lost 5 bases and 2 bases, there was a span of 7 bases. This CDR3 comprises 12 residues. CDR3: CASSPRAYEQYF. The CDR3 region has the DNA TGTGCCAGCAGTCCCCGGGCCTACGAGCAGTACTTC.

The chain recombines TRBV18 with TRBJ2-4; D remains ambiguous. The V gene's germline CDR1 is KGHSH and CDR2 LQKENI. This CDR3 is 14 amino acids long. Trimming removed 3 bases at V and 2 bases at J, with 8 bases between. In DNA, the CDR3 is TGTGCCAGCTCACCTTTGCGGACCAAAAACATTCAGTACTTC. Protein product: CASSPLRTKNIQYF.

The chain couples TRBV28 to TRBJ2-3, with a tentative D call TRBD1 (5 bases). With 3 bases removed from V and 2 bases from J, the gap between germline ends came to 9 bases. Germline values: CDR1 MDHEN, CDR2 SYDVKM. This CDR3 is built from 14 residues. The DNA for the CDR3 is TGTGCCAGCAGTTTTTGGACAAACACAGATACGCAGTATTTT. Residues: CASSFWTNTDTQYF.

The J gene is TRBJ2-3, the V gene TRBV5-1; D may be TRBD2 (6 bases). Germline CDR1 SGHRS, CDR2 YFSETQ. The CDR3 sequence is 16 residues long. The V gene lost 3 bases and the J gene lost 6 bases, with 20 bases spanning the gap. DNA of the CDR3: TGCGCCAGCAGCTCCCTTAGGGGAGGAATTATGGATACGCAGTATTTT. Amino acid sequence: CASSSLRGGIMDTQYF.

J is TRBJ2-3 and V is TRBV30, with D possibly being TRBD2 (6 bases). The CDR3 length is 18 residues. Trimming cost V 0 bases and J 1 base, with 20 bases left between them. CDR1 and CDR2 (germline): GTSNPN, SVGIG (reference sequence). CDR3 in amino acids: CAWSVLSGEWYGTDTQYF. The CDR3 DNA is TGTGCCTGGAGTGTACTATCGGGAGAGTGGTACGGCACAGATACGCAGTATTTT.

The sample holds many counts of this clonotype. The chain carries TRBV20-1 and TRBJ2-2; D perhaps matches TRBD1 (6 bases). The CDR3 spans 15 residues. V lost 6 bases, J lost 0 bases, and 14 bases lay in between. The germline gives CDR1 DFQATT, CDR2 SNEGSKA (reference sequence). CDR3 protein: CSARNRDTNTGELFF. DNA of the CDR3: TGCAGTGCCAGAAACCGGGACACGAACACCGGGGAGCTGTTTTTT.

The V and J genes are TRBV29-1 and TRBJ2-3, with D perhaps TRBD1 (6 bases). The V gene's germline CDR1 is SQVTM and CDR2 ANQGSEA. Trimming shortened V by 8 bases and J by 0 bases, and 24 bases separated the two germline ends. The CDR3 runs to 17 residues. Here the CDR3 reads CSYCGDTNSYSTDTQYF. The CDR3 DNA is TGCAGCTACTGTGGGGACACAAACTCTTATAGCACAGATACGCAGTATTTT.

This clonotype was recorded many times. This chain uses TRBV7-2 with TRBJ2-1; 9 bases are shared with TRBD2. Germline values: CDR1 SGHTA, CDR2 FQGNSA. V lost 0 bases and J lost 0; bases outside the gene matches: 0. The CDR3 has 16 amino acids. The CDR3 region is CASSLASGSSYNEQFF. Here the CDR3 DNA reads TGTGCCAGCAGCTTAGCTAGCGGGAGCTCCTACAATGAGCAGTTCTTC.